This is a list of T cell receptor beta chains from one sample in a study of blood T cells in healthy people across ages. TCRdb called the 5' RACE reads again in MiXCR, with one record for every CDR3 protein. The profile shows approximately 810,000 distinct CDR3 sequences, around 28% of them singletons. Sequencing was done on a sample of blood. All receptors derive from a woman at least 80 years old in good health. The CDR3 runs from the conserved cysteine through the conserved F or W. The D gene is left open where the match is weak.

D: TRBD1; length: 18; V: TRBV6-2/TRBV6-3; CDR3: CATYGGRTGGHSNQPQHF
D: .; length: 19; V: TRBV6-5; CDR3: CASSHLTTAWSSYNSPLHF
D: TRBD2; length: 17; V: TRBV7-2; CDR3: CASNLVVGSGVADTQYF
D: .; length: 14; V: TRBV6-5; CDR3: CAGASDWNTYEQYF
D: .; length: 15; V: TRBV6-2/TRBV6-3; CDR3: CASSHPPGTGETQYF
D: .; length: 15; V: TRBV5-5; CDR3: CASSPRDTNTGELFF
D: .; length: 14; V: TRBV5-1; CDR3: CASSLGSVWDPRYF
D: .; length: 13; V: TRBV7-9; CDR3: CASSSFSAQPQHF
D: TRBD1; length: 16; V: TRBV24-1; CDR3: CATSDSKGGDYNEQFF
D: .; length: 15; V: TRBV5-1; CDR3: CASSLVGVLNTEAFF
D: .; length: 14; V: TRBV7-8; CDR3: CASSSGPSSYEQYF
D: TRBD2; length: 15; V: TRBV18; CDR3: CASSPKAGGRLEQFF
D: .; length: 14; V: TRBV5-1; CDR3: CASSLWTAQEIQYF
D: .; length: 14; V: TRBV6-5; CDR3: CASSKPGTGYGYTF
D: TRBD2; length: 19; V: TRBV18; CDR3: CASSTAGLAGGSFYNEQFF
D: .; length: 17; V: TRBV7-9; CDR3: CASSSTRTAKVLNEQFF
D: .; length: 17; V: TRBV7-2; CDR3: CASSPRWGASNTGELFF